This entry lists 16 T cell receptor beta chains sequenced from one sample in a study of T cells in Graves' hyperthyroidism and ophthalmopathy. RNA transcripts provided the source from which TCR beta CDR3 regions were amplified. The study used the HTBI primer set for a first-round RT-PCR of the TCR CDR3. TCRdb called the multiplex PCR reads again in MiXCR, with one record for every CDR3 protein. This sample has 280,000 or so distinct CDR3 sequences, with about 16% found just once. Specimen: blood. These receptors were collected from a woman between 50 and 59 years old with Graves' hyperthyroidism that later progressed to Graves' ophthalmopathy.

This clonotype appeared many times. This chain's CDR3 is CASRVGFHRLAGSQETQYF. The CDR3 DNA follows: TGTGCCAGCAGGGTAGGATTTCATCGACTAGCGGGCTCGCAAGAGACCCAGTACTTC. The chain is built from TRBV6-1 and TRBJ2-5; 10 nucleotides line up with TRBD2. CDR1 is MNHNS and CDR2 is SASEGT in the germline V gene. This CDR3 spans 19 amino acids. V was pared by 6 bases and J by 2 bases, with 18 bases of the junction left unmatched.

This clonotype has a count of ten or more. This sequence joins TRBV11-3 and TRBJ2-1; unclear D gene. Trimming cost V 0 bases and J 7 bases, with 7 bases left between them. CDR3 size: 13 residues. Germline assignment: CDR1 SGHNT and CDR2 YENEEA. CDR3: CASSLDWKNEQFF. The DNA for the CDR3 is TGTGCCAGCAGCTTAGATTGGAAGAATGAGCAGTTCTTC.

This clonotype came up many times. As DNA, the CDR3 is TGTGCCTGGAGTTCCACCGGCAATGAGCAGTTCTTC. Protein: CAWSSTGNEQFF. The genes are TRBV30 and TRBJ2-1; no definite D call. V was clipped by 2 bases and J by 6 bases, with 8 bases between them. Germline CDR1 and CDR2: GTSNPN and SVGIG (reference sequence). The CDR3 loop spans 12 amino acids. Looking up the rest from reference TRBV30 and TRBJ2-1 gives the full variable domain: SQTIHQWPATLVQPVGSPLSLECTVEGTSNPNLYWYRQAAGRGLQLLFYSVGIGQISSEVPQNLSASRPQDRQFILSSKKLLLSDSGFYLCAWSSTGNEQFFGPGTRLTVL.

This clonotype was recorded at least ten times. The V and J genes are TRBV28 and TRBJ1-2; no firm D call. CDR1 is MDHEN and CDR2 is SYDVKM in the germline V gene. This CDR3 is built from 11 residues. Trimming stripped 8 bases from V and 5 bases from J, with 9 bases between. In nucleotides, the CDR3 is TGTGCCAGCTCCGGGAAGTATGGCTACACCTTC. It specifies CASSGKYGYTF.

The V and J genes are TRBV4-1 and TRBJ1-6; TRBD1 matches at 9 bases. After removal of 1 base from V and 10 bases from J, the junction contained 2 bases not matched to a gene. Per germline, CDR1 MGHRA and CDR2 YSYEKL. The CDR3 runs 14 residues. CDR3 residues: CASSQGTGESPLHF. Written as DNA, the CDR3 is TGCGCCAGCAGCCAAGGGACAGGGGAATCACCCCTCCACTTT.

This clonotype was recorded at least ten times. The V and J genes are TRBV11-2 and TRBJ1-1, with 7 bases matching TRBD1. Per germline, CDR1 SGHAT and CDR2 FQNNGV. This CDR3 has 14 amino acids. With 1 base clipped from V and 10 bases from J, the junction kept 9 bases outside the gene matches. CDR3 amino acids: CASSLGGTAGRAFF. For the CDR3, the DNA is TGTGCCAGCAGCTTAGGGGGGACAGCCGGTCGAGCTTTCTTT.

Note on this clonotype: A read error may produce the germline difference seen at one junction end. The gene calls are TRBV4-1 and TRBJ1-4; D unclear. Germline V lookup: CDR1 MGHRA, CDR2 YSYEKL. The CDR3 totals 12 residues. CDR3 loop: CASSRVAEKLLF. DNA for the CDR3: TGCGCCAGCAGCAGGGTGGCTGAAAAACTGCTTTTT.

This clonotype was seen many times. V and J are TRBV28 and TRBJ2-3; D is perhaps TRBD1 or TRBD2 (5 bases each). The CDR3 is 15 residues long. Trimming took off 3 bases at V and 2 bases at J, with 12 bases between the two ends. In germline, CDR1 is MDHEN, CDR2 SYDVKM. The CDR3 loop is CASSFNEGSTDTQYF. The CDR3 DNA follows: TGTGCCAGCAGTTTCAATGAGGGGTCCACAGATACGCAGTATTTT.

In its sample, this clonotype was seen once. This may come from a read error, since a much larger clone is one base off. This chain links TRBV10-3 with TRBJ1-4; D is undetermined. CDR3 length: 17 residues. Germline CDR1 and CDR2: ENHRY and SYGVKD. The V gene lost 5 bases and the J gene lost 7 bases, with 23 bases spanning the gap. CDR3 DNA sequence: TGTGCCATCAGTCAAACTACGGGAGTTTTCGGAATTGAAAAACTGTTTTTT. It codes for CAISQTTGVFGIEKLFF.

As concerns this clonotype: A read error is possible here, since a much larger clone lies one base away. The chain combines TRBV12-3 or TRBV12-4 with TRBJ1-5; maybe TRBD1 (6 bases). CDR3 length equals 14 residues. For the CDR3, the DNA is TGTGCCAGCAGATCCGACAGGAGCAGTCAGCCCCAGCATTTT. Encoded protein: CASRSDRSSQPQHF.

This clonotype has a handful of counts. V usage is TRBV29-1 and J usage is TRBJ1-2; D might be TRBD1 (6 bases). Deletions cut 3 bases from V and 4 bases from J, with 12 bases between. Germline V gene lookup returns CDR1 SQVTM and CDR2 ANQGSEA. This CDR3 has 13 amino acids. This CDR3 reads CSVDRTVAYGYTF. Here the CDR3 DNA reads TGCAGCGTTGACCGGACAGTAGCCTATGGCTACACCTTC.

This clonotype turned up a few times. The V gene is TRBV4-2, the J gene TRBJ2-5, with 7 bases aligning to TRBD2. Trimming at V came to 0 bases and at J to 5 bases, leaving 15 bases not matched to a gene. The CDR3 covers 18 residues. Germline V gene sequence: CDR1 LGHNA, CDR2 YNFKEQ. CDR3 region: CASSQDGGRAVSVETQYF. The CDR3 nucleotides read TGTGCCAGCAGCCAAGATGGAGGGAGGGCCGTCTCGGTGGAGACCCAGTACTTC.

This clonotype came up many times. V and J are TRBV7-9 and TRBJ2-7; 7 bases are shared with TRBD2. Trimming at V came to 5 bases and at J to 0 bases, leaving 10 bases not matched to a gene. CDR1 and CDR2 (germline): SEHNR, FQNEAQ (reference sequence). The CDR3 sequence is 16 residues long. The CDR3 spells CASSVKGGVVSYEQYF. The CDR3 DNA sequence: TGTGCCAGCAGCGTCAAGGGAGGGGTAGTCTCCTACGAGCAGTACTTC.

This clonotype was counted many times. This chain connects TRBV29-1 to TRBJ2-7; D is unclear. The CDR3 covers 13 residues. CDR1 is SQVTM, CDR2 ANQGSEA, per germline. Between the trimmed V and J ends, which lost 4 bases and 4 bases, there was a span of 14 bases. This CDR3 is CSVGGGDVYEQYF. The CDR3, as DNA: TGCAGCGTTGGGGGTGGCGACGTTTACGAGCAGTACTTC.

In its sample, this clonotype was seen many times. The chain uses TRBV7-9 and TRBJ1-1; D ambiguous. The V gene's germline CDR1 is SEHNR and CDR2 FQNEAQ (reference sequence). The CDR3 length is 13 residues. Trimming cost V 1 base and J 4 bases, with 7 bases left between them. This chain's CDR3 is CASSLVTGTEAFF. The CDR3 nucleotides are TGTGCCAGCAGCTTAGTAACGGGCACTGAAGCTTTCTTT.

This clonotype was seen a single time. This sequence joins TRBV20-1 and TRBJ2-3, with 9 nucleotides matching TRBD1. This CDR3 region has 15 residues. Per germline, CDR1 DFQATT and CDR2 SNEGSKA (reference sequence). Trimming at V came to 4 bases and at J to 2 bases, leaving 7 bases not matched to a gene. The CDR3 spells CSAIGTGRATDTQYF. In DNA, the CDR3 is TGCAGTGCTATCGGGACAGGGAGGGCCACAGATACGCAGTATTTT.